The 2 T cell receptor beta chains reported below all come from one sample, sequenced in a study of blood T cell repertoires in COVID-19 (dated by TCRdb to about 2020). Libraries were built with the immunoSEQ multiplex PCR assay. The immuneACCESS repertoire file appears here via TCRdb, limited to in-frame rearrangements. These files lack a portion of the clones; in checked studies, under half of the deficit traces to unresolved V genes, and the cause of the others is not known. The sample table lists fewer than 150,000 clones, more than 65% of them with a count of one. 1.5% to 1.8% of the sample is in the top ten clones. The specimen was peripheral blood. These receptors all come from a man aged 50-60 years with acute or convalescent COVID-19.

The CDR3 protein is CASSEGVADVFTEAFF. The CDR3 coding sequence is TGTGCCAGCAGTGAAGGTGTAGCAGATGTGTTCACTGAAGCTTTCTTT. The chain is built from TRBV6-1 and TRBJ1-1, with D unresolved. CDR3 size: 16 residues. V lost 1 base to trimming and J lost 4 bases, with 16 bases between them. The germline V gene encodes CDR1 MNHNS and CDR2 SASEGT.

The V call is TRBV13, the J call TRBJ1-4, with TRBD1 identical over 12 bases. The germline V gene has CDR1 PRHDT and CDR2 FYEKMQ (reference sequence). After removal of 5 bases from V and 5 bases from J, the junction contained 6 bases not matched to a gene. The CDR3 is 16 residues long. CDR3 sequence (DNA): TGTGCCAGCAGCCCTCGGGACAGGGGGCTCAATGAAAAACTGTTTTTT. Encoded protein: CASSPRDRGLNEKLFF.